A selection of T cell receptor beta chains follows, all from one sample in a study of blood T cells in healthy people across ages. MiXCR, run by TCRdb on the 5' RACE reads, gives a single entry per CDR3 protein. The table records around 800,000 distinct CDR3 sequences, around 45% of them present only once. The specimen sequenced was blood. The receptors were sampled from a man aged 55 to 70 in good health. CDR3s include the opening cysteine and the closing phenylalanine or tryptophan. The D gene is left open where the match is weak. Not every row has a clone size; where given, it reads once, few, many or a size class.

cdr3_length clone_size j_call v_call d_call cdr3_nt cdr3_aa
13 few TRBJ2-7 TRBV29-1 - TGCAGCGTTGAGACAGCCGGTCTACTCGTGCAGTACTTC CSVETAGLLVQYF
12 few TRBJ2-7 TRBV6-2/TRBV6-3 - TGTGCCAGCCAAGGACACCTCTACGAGCAGTACTTC CASQGHLYEQYF
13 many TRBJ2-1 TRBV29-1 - TGCAGCGGGGGGCAGGCAGACTACAATGAGCAGTTCTTC CSGGQADYNEQFF
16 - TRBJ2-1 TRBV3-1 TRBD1 TGTGCCAGCAGCCAGGGGACAGGGGAGGCCTACAATGAGCAGTTCTTC CASSQGTGEAYNEQFF
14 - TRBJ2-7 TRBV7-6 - TGTGCCAGCAGCCCCCTACAGGATTCCTACGAGCAGTACTTC CASSPLQDSYEQYF
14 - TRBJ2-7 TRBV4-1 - TGCGCCAGCAGCCAACCCACGGGACGCTACGAGCAGTACTTC CASSQPTGRYEQYF
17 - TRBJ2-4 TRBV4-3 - TGCGCCAGCAGCCAAGATCATCACAGAAAGGCCAAAAACATTCAGTACTTC CASSQDHHRKAKNIQYF
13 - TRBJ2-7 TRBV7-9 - TGTGCCAGCAGCCCGGCAGGAATCTACGAGCAGTACTTC CASSPAGIYEQYF
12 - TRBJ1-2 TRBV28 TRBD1 TGTGCCAGCAGCTCGACAGGGTGTGGCTACACCTTC CASSSTGCGYTF
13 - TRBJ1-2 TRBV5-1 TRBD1 TGCGCCAGCAGAACAGGGGGAAACTATGGCTACACCTTC CASRTGGNYGYTF
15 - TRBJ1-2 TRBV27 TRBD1 TGTGCCAGCAGTTTAAGGACAGGGTCTCACTATGGCTACACCTTC CASSLRTGSHYGYTF
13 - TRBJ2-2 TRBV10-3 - TGTGCCATCACGGGGGACAACACCGGGGAGCTGTTTTTT CAITGDNTGELFF
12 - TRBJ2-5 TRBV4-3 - TGCGCCAACAAGGGGGTCCAAGAGACCCAGTACTTC CANKGVQETQYF
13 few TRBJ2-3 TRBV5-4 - TGTGCCAGCAGTGACAGCGCCACAGATACGCAGTATTTT CASSDSATDTQYF
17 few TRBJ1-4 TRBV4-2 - TGTGCCAGCAGCCCACGACAGAAGCCCCCCCCCGGTGAAAAACTGTTTTTT CASSPRQKPPPGEKLFF
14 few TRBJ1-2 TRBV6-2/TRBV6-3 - TGTGCCAGCAGCCTAGCCGGGACCGATGGTTTGAACACCTTC CASSLAGTDGLNTF
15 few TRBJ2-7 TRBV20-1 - TGCAGTGCTAGACCCCCACAGACGCGGAGATACGAGCAGTACTTC CSARPPQTRRYEQYF
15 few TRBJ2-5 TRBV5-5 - TGTGCCAGCAGCTTGGTCCAAACCTGGGGAGAGACCCAGTACTTC CASSLVQTWGETQYF
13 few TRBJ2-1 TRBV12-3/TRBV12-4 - TGTGCCAGCACCCTAGGGGCGTCAAATGAGCAGTTCTTC CASTLGASNEQFF
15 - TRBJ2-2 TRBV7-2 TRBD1 TGTGCCAGCAGCTTACAGGGGGTTAACACCGGGGAGCTGTTTTTT CASSLQGVNTGELFF
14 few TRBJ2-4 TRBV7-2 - TGTGCCAGCAGCCCAAGCTGGGCCAAAAACATTCAGTACTTC CASSPSWAKNIQYF
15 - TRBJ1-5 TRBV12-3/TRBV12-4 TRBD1 TGTGCCAGCAGTTTAGGTTGGACAGGGAATCAGCCCCAGCATTTT CASSLGWTGNQPQHF
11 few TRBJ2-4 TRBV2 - TGTGCCAGCCTAATTAGGGACATTCAGTACTTC CASLIRDIQYF
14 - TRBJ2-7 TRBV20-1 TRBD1 TGCAGTGCTAACCCGGACAGGGGTGATTACGAGCAGTACTTC CSANPDRGDYEQYF
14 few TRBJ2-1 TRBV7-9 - TGTGCCAGCAGCCGTACGGGGGTAGACAATGAGCAGTTCTTC CASSRTGVDNEQFF
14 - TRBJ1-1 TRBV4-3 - TGCGCCAGCAGCCGGGAGGGAGGGGGGACTGAAGCTTTCTTT CASSREGGGTEAFF
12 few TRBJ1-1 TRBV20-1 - TGCAGTGCTTCCCCAGGGAACACTGAAGCTTTCTTT CSASPGNTEAFF
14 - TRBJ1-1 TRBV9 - TGTGCCAGCAGCGTAGGACCTCTAGGGACTGAAGCTTTCTTT CASSVGPLGTEAFF
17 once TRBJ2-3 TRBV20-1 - TGCAGTGCTAGAGGGGCGCGGAAAGGGGGGGGCACAGATACGCAGTATTTT CSARGARKGGGTDTQYF
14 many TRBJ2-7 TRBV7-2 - TGTGCCAGCAGCAGATCCGGGACATCTTACGAGCAGTACTTC CASSRSGTSYEQYF
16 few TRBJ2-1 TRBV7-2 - TGTGCCAGCAGCTTAGAACAGGTACTAGCACGTTTTGAGCAGTTCTTC CASSLEQVLARFEQFF
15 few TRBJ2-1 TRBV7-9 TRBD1 TGTGCCAGCAGCTCCGGGACAGGGGATAATTATGAGCAGTTCTTC CASSSGTGDNYEQFF
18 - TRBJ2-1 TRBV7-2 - TGTGCCAGCAGCTTAGAGTACTCATGGGAAACCCCCTACAATGAGCAGTTCTTC CASSLEYSWETPYNEQFF
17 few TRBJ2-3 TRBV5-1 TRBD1 TGCGCCAGCAGCCTATGGACAGGGGGATCAGGCACAGATACGCAGTATTTT CASSLWTGGSGTDTQYF
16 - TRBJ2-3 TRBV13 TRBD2 TGTGCCAGCAGCTTAGATCTAGCGGGGGCGGGAGATACGCAGTATTTT CASSLDLAGAGDTQYF
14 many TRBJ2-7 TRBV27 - TGTGCCAGCAGTTTTTATGGGAGCTCCTACGAGCAGTACTTC CASSFYGSSYEQYF
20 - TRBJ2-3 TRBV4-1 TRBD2 TGCGCCAGCAGCCAACGAATCCCGGGACTAGCGGGGGGCAACACAGATACGCAGTATTTT CASSQRIPGLAGGNTDTQYF
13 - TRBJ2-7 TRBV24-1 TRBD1 TGTGCCACCAGTGACCCGACAGGGTGGGAGCAGTACTTC CATSDPTGWEQYF
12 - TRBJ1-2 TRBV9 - TGTGCCAGCAGCGGAGGGGTTTCTGGCTACACCTTC CASSGGVSGYTF
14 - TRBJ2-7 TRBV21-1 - TGTGCCAGCAGCACCACCTCCTTCATCGCCGAGCAGTACTTC CASSTTSFIAEQYF
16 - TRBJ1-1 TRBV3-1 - TGTGCCAGCAGCCAGGACGCTCCACCAGGGTTGACTGAAGCTTTCTTT CASSQDAPPGLTEAFF
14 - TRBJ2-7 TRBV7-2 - TGTGCCAGCAGCCCCGGTTTGGGGGCAATGGTCCAGTACTTC CASSPGLGAMVQYF
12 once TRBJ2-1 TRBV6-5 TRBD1 TGTGCCAGCAGTATCACAGGGGGCCATAGGTTCTTC CASSITGGHRFF
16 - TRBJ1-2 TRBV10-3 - TGTGCCATCAGTGAGCCTGACAGCTTTTCTAACTATGGCTACACCTTC CAISEPDSFSNYGYTF
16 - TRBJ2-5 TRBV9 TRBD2 TGTGCCAGCAGCGTAACAGCGGGGGGGCCTCGAGAGACCCAGTACTTC CASSVTAGGPRETQYF
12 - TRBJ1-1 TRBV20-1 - TGCAGTGCTAGAATGACAGAACCAGAAGCTTTCTTT CSARMTEPEAFF
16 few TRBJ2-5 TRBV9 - TGTGCCAGCAGCGTAGATCGTCTAGCCGGGATGAATGAGCAGTACTTC CASSVDRLAGMNEQYF
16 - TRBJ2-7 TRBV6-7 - TGTGCCAGCAGTTACTCACGGGGCCCGAGCTCCTACGAGCAGTACTTC CASSYSRGPSSYEQYF
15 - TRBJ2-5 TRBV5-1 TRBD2 TGCGCCAGTAGCCTGATCCGGGGGGGGGACGAGACCCAGTACTTC CASSLIRGGDETQYF
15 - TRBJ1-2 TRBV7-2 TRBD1 TGTGCCAGCAGCTGGGACAGGGGGCGCGACTATGGCTACACCTTC CASSWDRGRDYGYTF
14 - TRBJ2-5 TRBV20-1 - TGCAGTGCCCGGAAGAGGGGCTCCCCAGAGACCCAGTACTTC CSARKRGSPETQYF
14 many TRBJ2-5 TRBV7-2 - TGTGCCAGCTCGGTCGCGACCATCCAAGAGACCCAGTACTTC CASSVATIQETQYF
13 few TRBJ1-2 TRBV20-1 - TGCAGTGCCTCGGCAGGCGCTGCGTCGGGCTACACCTTC CSASAGAASGYTF
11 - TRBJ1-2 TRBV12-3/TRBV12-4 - TGTGCCAGCTCCGGGGGCTGGGGCTACACCTTC CASSGGWGYTF
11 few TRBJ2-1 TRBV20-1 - TGCAGTGCTACTCCCAGTGTTGAGCAGTTCTTC CSATPSVEQFF
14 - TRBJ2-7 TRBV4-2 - TGTGCCAGCAGCCAAGCATCGTTGTCCTACGAGCAGTACTTC CASSQASLSYEQYF
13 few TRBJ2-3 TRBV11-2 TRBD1 TGTGCCAGCAGGGGACAGCACACAGATACGCAGTATTTT CASRGQHTDTQYF